Presented here are 14 T cell receptor beta chains from one specimen sequenced in a study of Graves' ophthalmopathy and Graves' hyperthyroidism. The study amplified TCR beta CDR3 regions using RNA transcripts. An opening RT-PCR round employed HTBI primers and preceded a second-round multiplex PCR. Each CDR3 protein gets one entry after TCRdb re-called the multiplex PCR reads with MiXCR. Seen here are 200,000 to 250,000 distinct CDR3 sequences, less than 30% observed once, and the top ten hold about 8.2%. The sample consisted of peripheral blood. The source is a man over 45 with Graves' ophthalmopathy.

In its sample, this clonotype was seen many times. This chain links TRBV28 with TRBJ2-7; perhaps TRBD1 as D (6 bases). The CDR3 consists of 16 residues. Germline loops: CDR1 MDHEN, CDR2 SYDVKM. V lost 2 bases and J 1 base, leaving 15 bases between the germline ends. CDR3 residues: CASSLLQGSLSYEQYF. In DNA form, the CDR3 reads TGTGCCAGCAGTTTACTACAGGGCTCCCTTTCCTACGAGCAGTACTTC. The full variable domain, its missing parts supplied by reference TRBV28 and TRBJ2-7, is DVKVTQSSRYLVKRTGEKVFLECVQDMDHENMFWYRQDPGLGLRLIYFSYDVKMKEKGDIPEGYSVSREKKERFSLILESASTNQTSMYLCASSLLQGSLSYEQYFGPGTRLTVT.

Comments on this clonotype: Mismatch with germline at one junction end may stem from a read error. The rearrangement joins TRBV7-2 to TRBJ2-7; TRBD1 matches 9 bases. This CDR3 comprises 13 residues. Germline V lookup: CDR1 SGHTA, CDR2 FQGNSA. CDR3 nucleotide sequence: TGTGCCAGCAGCTTATCAAACAGGGGACAGGGTAACTTC. It encodes CASSLSNRGQGNF. Complete variable domain (other parts from reference TRBV7-2 and TRBJ2-7): GAGVSQSPSNKVTEKGKDVELRCDPISGHTALYWYRQSLGQGLEFLIYFQGNSAPDKSGLPSDRFSAERTGGSVSTLTIQRTQQEDSAVYLCASSLSNRGQGNFGPGTRLTVT.

There are many counts of this clonotype. This sequence joins TRBV28 and TRBJ1-2; D unresolved. Trimming cost V 7 bases and J 3 bases, with 15 bases left between them. Looked up from germline, CDR1 is MDHEN and CDR2 is SYDVKM. CDR3 length: 14 amino acids. The CDR3 DNA follows: TGTGCCAGCAACAGAGCCTCTATAGACTATGGCTACACCTTC. Residues: CASNRASIDYGYTF.

This chain uses TRBV20-1 with TRBJ1-2; no clear D. Trimming removed 6 bases from V and 1 base from J, with 12 bases in between. The CDR3 totals 13 residues. Germline V CDR1 and CDR2: DFQATT, SNEGSKA (reference sequence). CDR3 coding DNA: TGCAGTGCCTCGGACGGAAATAACTATGGCTACACCTTC. This sequence encodes CSASDGNNYGYTF.

This clonotype was recorded at least ten times. The chain combines TRBV12-3 or TRBV12-4 with TRBJ2-7; TRBD2 might be the D (5 bases). V shed 5 bases and J shed 6 bases, with 14 bases lying between them. This CDR3 has 13 residues. As DNA, the CDR3 is TGTGCCAGCAGTCCGAGGGCCCCCCTCGAGCAGTACTTC. Amino acid sequence: CASSPRAPLEQYF.

At least ten counts were recorded for this clonotype. The chain couples TRBV29-1 to TRBJ2-5, with 11 bases matching TRBD2. Germline CDR1 is SQVTM and CDR2 is ANQGSEA. The CDR3 has 14 residues. V dropped 5 bases and J dropped 3; count of bases not matched to a gene: 5. CDR3 DNA sequence: TGCAGCGTTAGCGGGACTAGCGGAAAAGAGACCCAGTACTTC. Protein: CSVSGTSGKETQYF.

The chain combines TRBV15 with TRBJ1-1; D remains unclear. Germline V gene sequence: CDR1 LNHNV, CDR2 YYDKDF (reference sequence). Trimming pared 0 bases from V and 0 bases from J, leaving 11 bases between. This CDR3 is 16 amino acids long. The chain's CDR3 is CATSRDRGELNTEAFF. Here the CDR3 DNA reads TGTGCCACCAGCAGAGATCGAGGAGAGCTGAACACTGAAGCTTTCTTT.

At least ten counts were recorded for this clonotype. The rearrangement joins TRBV4-1 to TRBJ2-2; the D gene could be TRBD1 or TRBD2 (5 bases each). The germline V gene has CDR1 MGHRA and CDR2 YSYEKL. This CDR3 comprises 15 residues. V shed 0 bases and J shed 4 bases, with 9 bases lying between them. The CDR3 here is CASSQEGEITGELFF. In DNA, the CDR3 is TGCGCCAGCAGCCAAGAGGGGGAGATCACCGGGGAGCTGTTTTTT.

This clonotype was found many times. The V call is TRBV6-2 or TRBV6-3, the J call TRBJ2-7; TRBD1 matches at 8 bases. The V gene end was trimmed by 8 bases and the J gene end by 2 bases; junction bases not matched to a gene: 5. CDR1 and CDR2 from the germline V gene are MNHEY and SVGEGT. There are 13 residues in the CDR3. The CDR3 coding sequence is TGTGCCAGCGGGACAGGTGGGGCCTACGAGCAGTACTTC. Protein product: CASGTGGAYEQYF.

The chain carries TRBV3-1 and TRBJ1-1; TRBD1 matches 10 bases. With V trimmed by 1 base and J by 1 base, 15 bases remained unmatched. CDR1 and CDR2 from the germline V gene are LGHDT and YNNKEL (reference sequence). CDR3 length: 20 residues. Here the CDR3 reads CASSQGSGRQGAARNTEAFF. DNA for the CDR3: TGTGCCAGCAGCCAAGGTTCTGGTAGACAGGGGGCAGCAAGGAACACTGAAGCTTTCTTT.

This clonotype appeared many times. The rearrangement links TRBV7-2 to TRBJ1-2; possible D gene TRBD1, 6 bases. The V gene's germline CDR1 is SGHTA and CDR2 FQGNSA. V lost 5 bases and J 2 bases, leaving 12 bases between the germline ends. The CDR3 spans 14 residues. For the CDR3, the DNA is TGTGCCAGCAGCACCCAAACAGGGAACTATGGCTACACCTTC. It encodes CASSTQTGNYGYTF.

This clonotype has at least ten counts. This rearrangement joins TRBV29-1 to TRBJ1-1; maybe TRBD1 (5 bases). Trimming left V 0 bases short and J 11 bases short, with 13 bases between. This CDR3 comprises 12 residues. Germline V gene lookup returns CDR1 SQVTM and CDR2 ANQGSEA. CDR3 amino acids: CSVEDGGGGAFF. In DNA, the CDR3 is TGCAGCGTTGAAGATGGGGGGGGTGGCGCTTTCTTT. The entire variable domain, with the rest obtained from reference TRBV29-1 and TRBJ1-1, is as follows: SAVISQKPSRDICQRGTSLTIQCQVDSQVTMMFWYRQQPGQSLTLIATANQGSEATYESGFVIDKFPISRPNLTFSTLTVSNMSPEDSSIYLCSVEDGGGGAFFGQGTRLTVV.

This chain links TRBV28 with TRBJ2-7, with a weak D call TRBD1 (5 bases). Trimming left V 7 bases short and J 9 bases short, with 22 bases between. The V gene's germline CDR1 is MDHEN and CDR2 SYDVKM. The CDR3 consists of 14 residues. The CDR3: CASTPRQLMGWQYF. DNA for the CDR3: TGTGCCAGCACACCCCGACAGCTTATGGGGTGGCAGTACTTC.

Only a few counts were recorded for this clonotype. The chain has TRBV27 and TRBJ1-1; no clear D. Looked up from germline, CDR1 is MNHEY and CDR2 is SMNVEV (reference sequence). V was clipped by 11 bases and J by 0 bases, with 13 bases between them. This CDR3 is 13 amino acids long. CDR3 nucleotide sequence: TGTGCCGCCAAAGGGCATATGAACACTGAAGCTTTCTTT. Translating it yields CAAKGHMNTEAFF.